The text below deals with one T cell receptor (beta chain). Its target is not known. These data come from a study of a mutant IDH1 vaccine in newly diagnosed glioma. Study overall: Beforehand, treatment had been radiotherapy, temozolomide, or both; the majority received both.

Repertoires were generated with immunoSEQ multiplex PCR, while TCRdb's copy carries only in-frame clones and drops some. The sample consists of approximately 100,000 clones, roughly 90% of them appearing once. Study-wide findings and caveats: Pseudoprogression looked unconnected to shifts in top peripheral T cell clonotypes.

The time point was: week 47, end of study. Doses consisted of 300 ug of mutant IDH1 20-mer peptide each, paired with topical imiquimod. V was clipped by 0 bases and J by 2 bases, with 12 bases between them. Per the germline V gene, CDR1 is SGDLS and CDR2 is YYNGEE. The CDR3 is 16 residues long. The V gene is TRBV9, the J gene TRBJ1-3, with D perhaps matching TRBD1 (5 bases). Sequenced here: PBMCs, sampled from a glioma patient whose treatment included an IDH1 peptide vaccine. This TCR was sampled from a woman aged 45 to 65 with glioma. The CDR3 here is CASSVEGEGTGNTIYF. For the CDR3, the DNA is TGTGCCAGCAGCGTAGAAGGGGAGGGAACTGGAAACACCATATATTTT.